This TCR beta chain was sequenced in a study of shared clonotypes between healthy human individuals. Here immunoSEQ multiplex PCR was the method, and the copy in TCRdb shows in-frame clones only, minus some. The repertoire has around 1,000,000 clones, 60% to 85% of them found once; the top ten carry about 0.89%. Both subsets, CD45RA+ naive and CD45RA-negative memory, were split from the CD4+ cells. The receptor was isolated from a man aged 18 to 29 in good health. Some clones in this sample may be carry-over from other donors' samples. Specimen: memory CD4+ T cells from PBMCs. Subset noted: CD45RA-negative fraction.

The CDR3 nucleotides are TGTGCCAGCAGTCCCGGAGCTAACTATGGCTACACCTTC. The encoded protein is CASSPGANYGYTF. The J gene is TRBJ1-2, the V gene TRBV28, with D unresolved. Germline values: CDR1 MDHEN, CDR2 SYDVKM. This CDR3 has 13 residues. Trimming stripped 5 bases from V and 0 bases from J, with 7 bases between.